This TCR beta chain was profiled in a study of cytomegalovirus exposure and HLA in healthy donors. Study-level background: In a later analysis, it was reported that the roughly 130 validation repertoires had been produced on the same platform as the 670 or so repertoires belonging to the first cohort.

Study conclusions and caveats: Altogether, some 170 TCR beta chains were recorded as cytomegalovirus-associated.

Assay used: immunoSEQ multiplex PCR; TCRdb lists only in-frame clones, some missing. The sample consists of 260,000 or so clones, around 89% of them appearing once. This CDR3 contains 15 residues. Trimming took 7 bases from V and 0 from J, leaving 12 bases between them. CDR1 and CDR2 from the germline V gene are MNHEY and SVGAGI. On this clone: Its antigen is currently unknown.

The validation cohort, a group of 120 subjects, included the donors and was separate from the approximately 670-subject first cohort. The rearrangement joins TRBV6-5 to TRBJ2-2, with D uncertain. Sequenced sample: PBMCs. The clonotype was recovered from a young woman in good health and CMV-seronegative. CDR3 loop: CASTLDNANTGELFF. The CDR3 region has the DNA TGTGCCAGCACCCTTGACAACGCGAACACCGGGGAGCTGTTTTTT.